This is a list of T cell receptor beta chains from one sample in a study of PD-L1 blockade in urothelial cancer. TCRdb's table, derived via immunoSEQ multiplex PCR, lists solely in-frame clones and lacks some. The table has tens of thousands of clones, roughly 84% seen once; the top ten hold approximately 9.2%. Sequences were derived from PBMCs, sampled around atezolizumab (anti-PD-L1) treatment. These receptors all come from a woman in her 70s with urothelial cancer. Both conserved end residues are part of each CDR3. Each record gives: D gene, V gene, J gene, clone size, CDR3 DNA, CDR3 protein. A D gene is named only where the DNA matches it firmly. Clone sizes are given selectively: once, few, many, or a class where the clone is expanded.

>NA|TRBV19|TRBJ1-1|NA
TGTGCCAGTAGTGCCTTACAGAACACTGAAGCTTTCTTT
CASSALQNTEAFF
>TRBD1|TRBV9|TRBJ1-2|NA
TGTGCCAGCAGCTTGGGGGACAGGCCTTCCTATGGCTACACCTTC
CASSLGDRPSYGYTF
>NA|TRBV27|TRBJ2-1|NA
TGTGCCAGCAGTTTAGTCGGGATGGGCGTTGAGCAGTTCTTC
CASSLVGMGVEQFF
>TRBD1|TRBV29-1|TRBJ1-2|NA
TGCAGCGTAGGGACAGGGCGCGCTGGCTACACCTTC
CSVGTGRAGYTF
>TRBD2|TRBV10-3|TRBJ2-2|NA
TGTGCCATCAGCCCGTGGACTAGCGGGAGGATAACCGGGGAGCTGTTTTTT
CAISPWTSGRITGELFF
>NA|TRBV14|TRBJ1-1|NA
TGTGCCAGCAGCCAAGCGGGGTTTAACACTGAAGCTTTCTTT
CASSQAGFNTEAFF
>TRBD2|TRBV5-1|TRBJ2-7|once
TGCGCCAGCAGCTTGGCCGGGACTAGCGGGGCCATCTACGAGCAGTACTTC
CASSLAGTSGAIYEQYF
>TRBD1|TRBV4-1|TRBJ2-7|NA
TGCGCCAGCAGCCAAGAACCCGGGACAGTGGGCTACGAGCAGTACTTC
CASSQEPGTVGYEQYF
>NA|TRBV5-1|TRBJ2-7|NA
TGCGCCAGCAGCCCTAGGCCGGGGTTGGTCTACGAGCAGTACTTC
CASSPRPGLVYEQYF
>TRBD2|TRBV4-1|TRBJ2-2|NA
TGCGCCAGCAGCCAAGCCCTCGCGGGGGGGACGAACACCGGGGAGCTGTTTTTT
CASSQALAGGTNTGELFF
>TRBD1|TRBV6-1|TRBJ1-2|NA
TGTGCCAGCAGTAGATCCGGGACAGCGAGCTATGGCTACACCTTC
CASSRSGTASYGYTF
>TRBD2|TRBV7-9|TRBJ2-1|NA
TGTGCCAGCAGCTTCGGACTAGCGGGAGGCAGCGAGCAGTTCTTC
CASSFGLAGGSEQFF
>TRBD1|TRBV10-3|TRBJ2-7|NA
TGTGCCATCAGTGAGGGACAGGGCTACGAGCAGTACTTC
CAISEGQGYEQYF
>TRBD2|TRBV15|TRBJ2-5|NA
TGTGCCACCAGCAGGACTAGCGGGGTAGAGACCCAGTACTTC
CATSRTSGVETQYF
>TRBD1|TRBV6-1|TRBJ2-1|NA
TGTGCCAGCAACAGACAGGGGGCATTCGATGAGCAGTTCTTC
CASNRQGAFDEQFF
>TRBD1|TRBV10-3|TRBJ2-7|NA
TGTGCCTCCACCGGGACAGGGGTCTACGAGCAGTACTTC
CASTGTGVYEQYF
>TRBD1|TRBV6-5|TRBJ2-7|NA
TGTGCCAGCAGTTACTCTTGGACAGGCCCCTACGAGCAGTACTTC
CASSYSWTGPYEQYF
>TRBD1|TRBV10-3|TRBJ2-3|NA
TGTGCCATCAGTGAGTGGGACAGGGGGCCCACATATACGCAGTATTTT
CAISEWDRGPTYTQYF
>NA|TRBV19|TRBJ2-1|NA
TGTGCTACGGGACATAGGGGAACTAAGAGCTCCTACAATGAGCAGTTCTTC
CATGHRGTKSSYNEQFF
>TRBD2|TRBV5-4|TRBJ2-3|NA
TGTGCCAGCAGCTTTGGGGCGGGAGCGGTAGATACGCAGTATTTT
CASSFGAGAVDTQYF
>NA|TRBV19|TRBJ1-3|NA
TGTGCCAGTAGCGGAGGAGAGGCTGGAAACACCATATATTTT
CASSGGEAGNTIYF
>NA|TRBV6-6|TRBJ2-7|NA
TGTGCCAGCAGTTACCCGGGAGCGCGCTCCTACGAGCAGTACTTC
CASSYPGARSYEQYF
>NA|TRBV5-6|TRBJ2-3|NA
TGTGCCAGCAGCCCAGCAGGCGGGAGCACAGATACGCAGTATTTT
CASSPAGGSTDTQYF
>NA|TRBV19|TRBJ2-2|NA
TGTGCCAGTAGTATAAGTGCCTCGGGAACCGGGGAGCTGTTTTTT
CASSISASGTGELFF
>TRBD2|TRBV11-2|TRBJ2-1|NA
TGTGCCAGCAGCGCGACTAGCGGGGTACCCGGTGAGCAGTTCTTC
CASSATSGVPGEQFF
>NA|TRBV7-8|TRBJ1-2|NA
TGTGCCAGCAGCTTAAGGGGCAACAACTATGGCTACACCTTC
CASSLRGNNYGYTF
>NA|TRBV6-5|TRBJ2-7|NA
TGTGCCAGCTCCGGGACACAAGCTTACGAGCAGTACTTC
CASSGTQAYEQYF
>NA|TRBV6-5|TRBJ2-2|NA
TGTGCCAGCAGTCCCCACTCCAGGGGCCAAGGGGAGCTGTTTTTT
CASSPHSRGQGELFF
>TRBD1|TRBV6-4|TRBJ2-2|NA
TGTGCCAGCAGGGCTGAACAGGGGGCTTACACCGGGGAGCTGTTTTTT
CASRAEQGAYTGELFF
>TRBD2|TRBV15|TRBJ2-1|NA
TGTGCCACCAGCAGAGAGGTGGGGACTAGCGGGGGGGAGCAGTTCTTC
CATSREVGTSGGEQFF
>NA|TRBV7-2|TRBJ1-4|NA
TGTGCCAGCAGCTCATACAGGGCAACTAATGAAAAACTGTTTTTT
CASSSYRATNEKLFF
>NA|TRBV6-1|TRBJ1-2|once
TGTGCCAGCAGTGAGTTTGCCCGAGACAGCCTATATGGCTACACCTTC
CASSEFARDSLYGYTF
>TRBD1|TRBV7-8|TRBJ1-4|NA
TGTGCCAGCAGCTTCCGGACAGGGGTTGAAAAACTGTTTTTT
CASSFRTGVEKLFF
>TRBD1|TRBV2|TRBJ1-5|NA
TGTGCCAGCAGTTACCTGACAGGGAGCTATCAGCCCCAGCATTTT
CASSYLTGSYQPQHF
>TRBD2|TRBV11-3|TRBJ2-2|NA
TGTGCCAGCAGCCGACTAGCGGGGGGCACCGGGGAGCTGTTTTTT
CASSRLAGGTGELFF
>TRBD1|TRBV2|TRBJ1-3|NA
TGTGCCAGCAAGGGGGACAGGGGGGACCCTGGAAACACCATATATTTT
CASKGDRGDPGNTIYF
>TRBD1|TRBV7-3|TRBJ2-5|once
TGTGCCAGCAGCCTATCCTGGGACAGGGCGTTGGTACTTCAAGAGACCCAGTACTTC
CASSLSWDRALVLQETQYF
>NA|TRBV18|TRBJ2-7|NA
TGTGCCAGCTCACCCACAGGGCCGAGCTCCTACGAGCAGTACTTC
CASSPTGPSSYEQYF
>TRBD1|TRBV5-1|TRBJ2-3|NA
TGCGCCAGCAGCTTCCGGACAGGGGCGGAAGATACGCAGTATTTT
CASSFRTGAEDTQYF
>TRBD1|TRBV30|TRBJ1-2|NA
TGTGCCTGGAGTGTAAGATCCGGGACAGGGTTTATAAGTGGCTACACCTTC
CAWSVRSGTGFISGYTF
>TRBD2|TRBV6-7|TRBJ2-5|NA
TGTGCCAGCAGTAGAAGACTAGCGGGTCGCCAAGAGACCCAGTACTTC
CASSRRLAGRQETQYF
>TRBD1|TRBV18|TRBJ1-4|NA
TGTGCCAGCTCACCAACGCGGGACAGGGGAGGCGAAAAACTGTTTTTT
CASSPTRDRGGEKLFF
>TRBD2|TRBV4-1|TRBJ2-6|once
TGCGCCAGCAGCCAAGAGGCAGGACTAGCGGTCTCTGGGGCCAACGTCCTGACTTTC
CASSQEAGLAVSGANVLTF
>TRBD1|TRBV4-1|TRBJ1-2|NA
TGCGCCAGCAGCCAACTTCACAGGGGGCGAAACTATGGCTACACCTTC
CASSQLHRGRNYGYTF
>NA|TRBV5-1|TRBJ1-1|NA
TGCGCCAGCAGCACAGGAAGGCCCGGACCTTTTGAAGCTTTCTTT
CASSTGRPGPFEAFF
>TRBD1|TRBV19|TRBJ1-6|many
TGTGCCAGCCGGGACAGGGAGAATTCACCCCTCCACTTT
CASRDRENSPLHF
>NA|TRBV19|TRBJ1-2|NA
TGTGCCAGTAGTATTCCAGGGGAAGGCTATGGCTACACCTTC
CASSIPGEGYGYTF
>TRBD1|TRBV30|TRBJ1-3|NA
TGTGCCTGGGGACAGGGGGGACCTGGAAACACCATATATTTT
CAWGQGGPGNTIYF
>NA|TRBV5-6|TRBJ2-5|NA
TGTGCCAGCAGCCCCCAAGCGGGCCGGTACCAAGAGACCCAGTACTTC
CASSPQAGRYQETQYF